The T cell receptor (beta chain) under discussion was sequenced for a study of T cell responses to AZD1222 COVID-19 vaccine. Measured with immunoSEQ multiplex PCR; TCRdb has only the in-frame clones, and not every one. Of over 130,000 clones in the sample, more than 90% were seen once. This CDR3 comprises 12 residues. Trimming cost V 6 bases and J 6 bases; bases outside gene matches: 5. Germline V CDR1 and CDR2: SQVTM, ANQGSEA. In the case of this clone: No antigen is known for it.

Study-level points and caveats: Breadth and depth of Spike-specific TCRs rose after two AZD1222 doses. Repertoires were sampled only after the peak T cell response. Nearly half of spike-specific TCRs reportedly target variant regions that are unmutated in the B.1.351 and B.1.1.7 variants.

The sequences come from peripheral blood, collected on day 0 of AZD1222 vaccination. This sequence joins TRBV29-1 and TRBJ2-4; TRBD1 matches 7 bases. This receptor was taken from an adult in good health. The CDR3, as DNA: TGCAGCGTCGGACAGGTGGGAAACATTCAGTACTTC. Protein: CSVGQVGNIQYF.